Shown below are 29 T cell receptor beta chains from a single sample sequenced in a study of shared clonotypes between healthy human individuals. Some clones are missing from TCRdb's copy, which holds only in-frame ones; the method was immunoSEQ multiplex PCR. The sample carries 600,000 to 800,000 clones, 72% recorded once. Sequencing was done on a sample of memory CD4+ T cells sorted from blood. Specified subset: CD45RA-negative fraction. The source of these receptors is a woman aged 25 to 45 in good health.

This clone appeared a single time. This rearrangement joins TRBV28 to TRBJ2-7; D might be TRBD2 (5 bases). Per the germline V gene, CDR1 is MDHEN and CDR2 is SYDVKM. The CDR3 runs 17 residues. V was clipped by 7 bases and J by 3 bases, with 25 bases between them. CDR3 protein: CASIPSGGSKGGYEQYF. CDR3 coding DNA: TGTGCCAGCATTCCCAGCGGTGGCAGCAAAGGTGGCTACGAGCAGTACTTC.

The chain links TRBV18 to TRBJ2-2; 9 nucleotides line up with TRBD1. The germline V gene encodes CDR1 KGHSH and CDR2 LQKENI. The CDR3 sequence is 17 residues long. The junction had 7 bases not matched to a gene; V was cut back by 4 bases and J by 1 base. The CDR3, as DNA: TGTGCCAGCTCACTCGGACCGGGACAGGGGAACACCGGGGAGCTGTTTTTT. It codes for CASSLGPGQGNTGELFF.

This chain connects TRBV5-1 to TRBJ2-1; 12 bases align to TRBD2. With 0 bases clipped from V and 1 base from J, the junction kept 5 bases outside the gene matches. This CDR3 is built from 18 residues. From germline, CDR1 is SGHRS and CDR2 YFSETQ. The CDR3 spells CASSLGLAGGRSYNEQFF. As DNA, the CDR3 is TGCGCCAGCAGCTTGGGTCTAGCGGGAGGGAGGTCCTACAATGAGCAGTTCTTC.

The chain employs TRBV7-2 and TRBJ2-6; D gene ambiguous. The germline CDR1 and CDR2 sequences are SGHTA and FQGNSA. The CDR3 runs 13 residues. V was shortened by 5 bases and J by 4 bases, with 6 bases between the two germline ends. CDR3: CASSEGGANVLTF. In nucleotides, the CDR3 is TGTGCCAGCAGCGAAGGGGGGGCCAACGTCCTGACTTTC.

The chain links TRBV27 to TRBJ2-2; D is unclear. Trimming removed 4 bases from V and 1 base from J, with 10 bases in between. The CDR3 is 15 residues long. CDR1 MNHEY and CDR2 SMNVEV come from the germline V gene (reference sequence). The DNA for the CDR3 is TGTGCCAGCAGTTCGACGCGGAAGAACACCGGGGAGCTGTTTTTT. Its protein product is CASSSTRKNTGELFF.

The chain is built from TRBV28 and TRBJ1-6, with D perhaps matching TRBD1 (6 bases). CDR3 length: 13 amino acids. V lost 11 bases to trimming and J lost 9 bases, with 17 bases between them. Per germline, CDR1 MDHEN and CDR2 SYDVKM. DNA for the CDR3: TGTGCCGGCCGAGGGGGATCGGGTTCACCCCTCCACTTT. Its translation: CAGRGGSGSPLHF.

The J gene is TRBJ2-2, the V gene TRBV5-4, with D tentatively TRBD1 (6 bases). CDR1 SGHNT and CDR2 YYREEE come from the germline V gene (reference sequence). V was trimmed by 4 bases and J by 0 bases, leaving 13 bases between them. This CDR3 spans 16 amino acids. This CDR3 is CASSKTGQPNTGELFF. The CDR3 DNA reads as TGTGCCAGCAGCAAGACGGGACAACCGAACACCGGGGAGCTGTTTTTT.

This rearrangement joins TRBV28 to TRBJ2-1; D gene uncertain. Per germline, CDR1 MDHEN and CDR2 SYDVKM. V gave up 6 bases and J gave up 6 bases, with 12 bases separating them. The CDR3 has 13 residues. For the CDR3, the DNA is TGTGCCAGCAGCCCCTGGGATGGCAATGAGCAGTTCTTC. This translates into CASSPWDGNEQFF.

As to this clone: Only one base separates this from a far larger clonotype, so it likely reflects a read error. J is TRBJ1-1 and V is TRBV7-3, with TRBD1 as a possible D gene (5 bases). V was trimmed by 5 bases and J by 1 base, leaving 8 bases between them. Germline values: CDR1 SGHTA, CDR2 FQGTGA. The CDR3 contains 13 residues. The CDR3 spells CASSQTANTEAFF. CDR3 nucleotides: TGTGCCAGCAGCCAGACAGCGAACACTGAAGCTTTCTTT.

J is TRBJ2-3 and V is TRBV30; D is tentatively TRBD1 or TRBD2 (5 bases each). Deletions cut 0 bases from V and 1 base from J, with 11 bases between. The CDR3 is 15 amino acids. The V gene's germline CDR1 is GTSNPN and CDR2 SVGIG (reference sequence). CDR3 in DNA: TGTGCCTGGAGTGTGAGGGGTGGCGGCACAGATACGCAGTATTTT. Translation: CAWSVRGGGTDTQYF.

This chain links TRBV6-1 with TRBJ2-7; no clear D. The CDR3 is 10 amino acids. The V end lost 5 bases, the J end lost 4 bases, and 3 bases lay between the germline ends. Germline CDR1 is MNHNS and CDR2 is SASEGT. In DNA form, the CDR3 reads TGTGCCAGCAGTAATTACGAGCAGTACTTC. This sequence encodes CASSNYEQYF.

The chain links TRBV13 to TRBJ2-4; 9 bases line up with TRBD2. The CDR3 contains 16 residues. Germline lookup yields CDR1 PRHDT and CDR2 FYEKMQ (reference sequence). V lost 0 bases, J lost 3 bases, and 3 bases stayed unmatched. The CDR3 bases are TGTGCCAGCAGCTTAGGTGGCGGGAGGGTCAAAAACATTCAGTACTTC. Protein product: CASSLGGGRVKNIQYF.

Written as DNA, the CDR3 is TGTGCCAGCAGCTTAGCGCGGAGGGGGAATCGGGAGACCCAGTACTTC. Translated: CASSLARRGNRETQYF. This chain links TRBV7-9 with TRBJ2-5; either TRBD1 or TRBD2 may supply D (6 bases each). The CDR3 covers 16 residues. The V and J ends lost 0 bases and 5 bases respectively, with 16 bases between them. Germline loops: CDR1 SEHNR, CDR2 FQNEAQ (reference sequence). Supplemented by reference TRBV7-9 and TRBJ2-5, the full variable domain reads DTGVSQNPRHKITKRGQNVTFRCDPISEHNRLYWYRQTLGQGPEFLTYFQNEAQLEKSRLLSDRFSAERPKGSFSTLEIQRTEQGDSAMYLCASSLARRGNRETQYFGPGTRLLVL.

This chain connects TRBV20-1 to TRBJ2-1; D gene uncertain. The CDR3 covers 10 residues. Trimming left V 7 bases short and J 6 bases short, with 7 bases between. Germline loops: CDR1 DFQATT, CDR2 SNEGSKA (reference sequence). The CDR3 loop reads CSVEGNEQFF. In DNA form, the CDR3 reads TGCAGTGTGGAAGGCAATGAGCAGTTCTTC.

The rearrangement joins TRBV30 to TRBJ2-3, with 7 nucleotides matching TRBD2. Per germline, CDR1 GTSNPN and CDR2 SVGIG (reference sequence). Trimming took 3 bases from V and 1 from J; bases not matched to a gene: 7. CDR3 length: 15 amino acids. Here the CDR3 DNA reads TGTGCCTGGAGCAGCCGGGAGGATGGCACAGATACGCAGTATTTT. Protein product: CAWSSREDGTDTQYF.

This chain uses TRBV5-1 with TRBJ1-1; D is unresolved. CDR1 is SGHRS and CDR2 is YFSETQ in the germline V gene. V was shortened by 4 bases and J by 3 bases, with 16 bases between the two germline ends. The CDR3 is made up of 15 amino acids. The CDR3, as DNA: TGCGCCAGCAGCATTGGACGGACGGACGACACTGAAGCTTTCTTT. Translation: CASSIGRTDDTEAFF. Using reference TRBV5-1 and TRBJ1-1 for the parts outside the CDR3, the full variable domain is KAGVTQTPRYLIKTRGQQVTLSCSPISGHRSVSWYQQTPGQGLQFLFEYFSETQRNKGNFPGRFSGRQFSNSRSEMNVSTLELGDSALYLCASSIGRTDDTEAFFGQGTRLTVV.

The V call is TRBV5-1, the J call TRBJ2-1; D possibly uses TRBD1 or TRBD2 (5 bases each). Trimming removed 4 bases at V and 3 bases at J, with 14 bases between. Germline V gene data show CDR1 as SGHRS and CDR2 as YFSETQ. This CDR3 region has 15 residues. DNA for the CDR3: TGCGCCAGCAGCGAGAGGGACCCCCTCTACAATGAGCAGTTCTTC. Its protein product is CASSERDPLYNEQFF.

The rearrangement uses TRBV28 and TRBJ2-1; D may match TRBD1 or TRBD2 (6 bases each). V shed 4 bases and J shed 7 bases, with 17 bases lying between them. Germline values: CDR1 MDHEN, CDR2 SYDVKM. The CDR3 length is 15 residues. CDR3 region: CASSSGGQTRNEQFF. The CDR3 nucleotides are TGTGCCAGCAGTTCTGGGGGGCAGACGAGGAATGAGCAGTTCTTC.

The chain has TRBV5-1 and TRBJ2-5; 8 nucleotides match TRBD2. CDR1 SGHRS and CDR2 YFSETQ come from the germline V gene. CDR3 size: 15 residues. J gave up 5 bases and V 4 bases, and 10 bases lay outside the gene matches. The DNA of the CDR3 is TGCGCCAGCAGCCCCGTAGCGGGAAATTGGGAGACCCAGTACTTC. Translated, it gives CASSPVAGNWETQYF.

The table lists this clone with a few counts. The DNA for the CDR3 is TGTGCCAGTCGTCGGGAGCAGTTGACGGACACCATATATTTT. This sequence encodes CASRREQLTDTIYF. V gene TRBV19 combines with J gene TRBJ1-3; no definite D call. This CDR3 is 14 amino acids long. Germline V gene lookup returns CDR1 LNHDA and CDR2 SQIVND (reference sequence). Trimming took off 8 bases at V and 8 bases at J, with 19 bases between the two ends.

V is TRBV18 and J is TRBJ2-5, with D tentatively TRBD1 (5 bases). Germline lookup yields CDR1 KGHSH and CDR2 LQKENI. The CDR3 covers 15 residues. Between the trimmed V and J ends, which lost 4 bases and 3 bases, there was a span of 15 bases. This CDR3 is CASSLEPDREETQYF. In nucleotides, the CDR3 is TGTGCCAGCTCACTCGAACCCGACAGAGAAGAGACCCAGTACTTC.

The chain is built from TRBV7-9 and TRBJ2-1, with TRBD2 matching 13 bases. V was pared by 6 bases and J by 13 bases, with 15 bases of the junction left unmatched. This CDR3 has 16 amino acids. CDR1 and CDR2 (germline): SEHNR, FQNEAQ (reference sequence). The CDR3 spells CASRGETSGRASSQFF. The CDR3 DNA reads as TGTGCCAGCAGGGGGGAAACTAGCGGGAGGGCCTCCAGTCAGTTCTTC.

This clone was detected only once. The chain has TRBV5-1 and TRBJ2-1, with TRBD2 as a possible D gene (6 bases). This CDR3 comprises 16 residues. Germline V gene sequence: CDR1 SGHRS, CDR2 YFSETQ. V lost 4 bases, J lost 4 bases, and 18 bases lay in between. The CDR3 here is CASSPEGQEQYNEQFF. The CDR3 nucleotides read TGCGCCAGCAGCCCGGAGGGGCAGGAGCAATACAATGAGCAGTTCTTC.

The chain has TRBV6-1 and TRBJ1-5; tentatively, D is TRBD1 (5 bases). The CDR3 length is 14 residues. Germline loops: CDR1 MNHNS, CDR2 SASEGT. Deletions cut 11 bases from V and 2 bases from J, with 16 bases between. DNA for the CDR3: TGTGCCGCCCAAGGGGCGCGCGGCAATCAGCCCCAGCATTTT. Its translation is CAAQGARGNQPQHF.

The gene calls are TRBV10-2 and TRBJ2-7, with 8 bases matching TRBD1. The V gene end was trimmed by 7 bases and the J gene end by 5 bases; junction bases not matched to a gene: 1. This CDR3 contains 11 residues. Germline CDR1 WSHSY, CDR2 SAAADI. CDR3: CASKGQDEQYF. In DNA, the CDR3 is TGCGCCAGCAAGGGACAGGACGAGCAGTACTTC.

The J gene is TRBJ1-3, the V gene TRBV5-8, with D perhaps matching TRBD1 (6 bases). V dropped 1 base and J dropped 3 bases, with 11 bases sitting between them. There are 15 residues in the CDR3. In germline, CDR1 is SGHTS, CDR2 YDEGEE. For the CDR3, the DNA is TGTGCCAGCAGCTTGAATGGACAGCTTGGAAACACCATATATTTT. It encodes CASSLNGQLGNTIYF.

This clone was found once. A much larger clone is a single base away; this may be a read error. The V and J genes are TRBV5-1 and TRBJ2-1, with D tentatively TRBD1 or TRBD2 (5 bases each). Germline V gene data show CDR1 as SGHRS and CDR2 as YFSETQ. V dropped 7 bases and J dropped 8 bases, with 25 bases sitting between them. The CDR3 covers 16 residues. The CDR3 DNA sequence: TGCGCCAGCGCATCCCCCAAAGGGACCTATTCTGATGAGCAGTTCTTC. This gives the protein CASASPKGTYSDEQFF.

The V call is TRBV6-6, the J call TRBJ2-1; 12 bases are shared with TRBD2. The CDR3 length is 15 residues. Germline values: CDR1 MNHNY, CDR2 SVGAGI (reference sequence). Trimming removed 6 bases from V and 8 bases from J; junction bases left unmatched: 8. CDR3 protein: CASRQGLAGGYEQFF. CDR3 sequence (DNA): TGTGCCAGCAGACAGGGACTAGCGGGCGGCTATGAGCAGTTCTTC.

The V gene is TRBV11-2, the J gene TRBJ2-7, with D maybe TRBD2 (6 bases). Trimming took off 1 base at V and 4 bases at J, with 8 bases between the two ends. Germline V lookup: CDR1 SGHAT, CDR2 FQNNGV. The CDR3 loop spans 13 amino acids. In nucleotides, the CDR3 is TGTGCCAGCAGCTTAGGGGCGGGGTACGAGCAGTACTTC. Translation: CASSLGAGYEQYF.